Detailed here is one T cell receptor beta chain. This CDR3 spans 15 amino acids. V lost 3 bases, J lost 6 bases, and 9 bases stayed unmatched. The germline gives CDR1 SGDLS, CDR2 YYNGEE. This record belongs to a study of blood T cell repertoires in COVID-19. On the study more broadly: COVID-19 samples, acute and convalescent, were from the United States, Italy and Spain. Nucleic acid was either cDNA or gDNA, and it came from T cells, B-cell-depleted T cells, or PBMCs.

In the original processing: Amplifying reference gene primers gave estimates of nucleated cell counts. The data were produced by immunoSEQ multiplex PCR, yet TCRdb's version contains in-frame clones alone and is incomplete. That table furnishes V, J and clone size, whereas the DNA furnished D and trimming. The sample lists about 75,000 clones, approximately 79% occurring once. This TCR was sampled from a human donor with acute or convalescent COVID-19. The donor label of this sample is uncertain. The chain employs TRBV9 and TRBJ2-1, with 7 bases aligning to TRBD1. Sequencing was carried out using peripheral blood. This CDR3 is CASSDRQGVGNEQFF. CDR3 DNA: TGTGCCAGCAGCGACCGACAGGGAGTAGGCAATGAGCAGTTCTTC.